The rows below give T cell receptor beta chains drawn from one sample of a study of post-analysis software for immune sequencing data. Each CDR3 protein is one row after TCRdb ran MiXCR on the PCR reads. The sample contains about 770,000 distinct CDR3 sequences, 46% of which appear only once. Sequencing input: blood. All receptors derive from a girl under 18 with multiple sclerosis. CDR3s leave out the opening cysteine and the closing phenylalanine or tryptophan. D genes are given only for firm matches.

j_call: TRBJ2-1; d_call: TRBD2; v_call: TRBV5-6; cdr3_aa: ASSLGMSGVYNEQF
j_call: TRBJ2-1; d_call: TRBD2; v_call: TRBV20-1; cdr3_aa: SALSPSGQGNEQF
j_call: TRBJ2-7; d_call: TRBD1; v_call: TRBV11-2; cdr3_aa: ASSLAGTGAGEQY
j_call: TRBJ2-1; d_call: TRBD2; v_call: TRBV28; cdr3_aa: ASKPRLAGRSFEQF
j_call: TRBJ1-1; d_call: -; v_call: TRBV12-3/TRBV12-4; cdr3_aa: AGSRGYTEAF
j_call: TRBJ2-1; d_call: TRBD2; v_call: TRBV7-6; cdr3_aa: ASSLDISGSSYNEQF
j_call: TRBJ2-7; d_call: -; v_call: TRBV27; cdr3_aa: ASSHPPGYRNEQY
j_call: TRBJ1-5; d_call: -; v_call: TRBV20-1; cdr3_aa: SANVLGGSNQPQH
j_call: TRBJ2-7; d_call: TRBD2; v_call: TRBV6-2/TRBV6-3; cdr3_aa: ASSYGGEWLYEQY
j_call: TRBJ1-1; d_call: -; v_call: TRBV14; cdr3_aa: ASSQTGPAEAF